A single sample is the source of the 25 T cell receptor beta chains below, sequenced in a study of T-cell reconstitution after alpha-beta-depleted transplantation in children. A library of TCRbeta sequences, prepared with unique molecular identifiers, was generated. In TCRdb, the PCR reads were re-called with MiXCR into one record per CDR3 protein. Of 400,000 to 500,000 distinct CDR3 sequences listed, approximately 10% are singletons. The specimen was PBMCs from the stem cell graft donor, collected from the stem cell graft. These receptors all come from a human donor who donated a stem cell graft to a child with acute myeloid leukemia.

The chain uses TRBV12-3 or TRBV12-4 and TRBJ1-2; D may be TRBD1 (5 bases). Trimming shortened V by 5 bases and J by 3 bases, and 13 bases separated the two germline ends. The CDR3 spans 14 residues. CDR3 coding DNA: TGTGCCAGCAGTCAGCGTGGGGGGTACTATGGCTACACCTTC. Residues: CASSQRGGYYGYTF.

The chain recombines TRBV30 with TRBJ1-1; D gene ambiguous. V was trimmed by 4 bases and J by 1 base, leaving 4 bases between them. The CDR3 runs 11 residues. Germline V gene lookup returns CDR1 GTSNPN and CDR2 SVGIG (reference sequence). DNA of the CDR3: TGTGCCTGGAATGGGAACACTGAAGCTTTCTTT. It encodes CAWNGNTEAFF.

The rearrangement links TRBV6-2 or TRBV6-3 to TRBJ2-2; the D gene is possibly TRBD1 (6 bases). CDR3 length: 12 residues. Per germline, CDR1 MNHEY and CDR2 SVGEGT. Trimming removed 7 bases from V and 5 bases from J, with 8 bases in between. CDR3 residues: CASTTGTGELFF. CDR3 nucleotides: TGTGCCAGCACCACAGGGACCGGGGAGCTGTTTTTT.

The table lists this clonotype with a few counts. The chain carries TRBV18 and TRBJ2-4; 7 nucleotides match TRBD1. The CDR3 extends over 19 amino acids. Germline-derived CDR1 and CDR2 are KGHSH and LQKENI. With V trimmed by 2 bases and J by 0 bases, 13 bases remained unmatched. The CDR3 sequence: CASSPILCDREQAKNIQYF. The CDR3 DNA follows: TGTGCCAGCTCACCAATTCTTTGTGACAGGGAACAAGCCAAAAACATTCAGTACTTC.

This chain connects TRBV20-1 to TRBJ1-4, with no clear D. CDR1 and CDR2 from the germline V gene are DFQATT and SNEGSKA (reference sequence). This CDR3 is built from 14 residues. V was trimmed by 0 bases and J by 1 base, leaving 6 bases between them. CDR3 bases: TGCAGTGCTAGAGAGCGAAGAACTAATGAAAAACTGTTTTTT. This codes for CSARERRTNEKLFF.

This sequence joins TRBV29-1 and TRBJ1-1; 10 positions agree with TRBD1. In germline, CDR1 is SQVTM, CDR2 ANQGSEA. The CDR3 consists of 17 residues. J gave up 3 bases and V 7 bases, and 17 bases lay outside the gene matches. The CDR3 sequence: CSAKRQGAAERDTEAFF. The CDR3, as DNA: TGCAGCGCTAAGAGACAGGGGGCTGCGGAGCGGGACACTGAAGCTTTCTTT.

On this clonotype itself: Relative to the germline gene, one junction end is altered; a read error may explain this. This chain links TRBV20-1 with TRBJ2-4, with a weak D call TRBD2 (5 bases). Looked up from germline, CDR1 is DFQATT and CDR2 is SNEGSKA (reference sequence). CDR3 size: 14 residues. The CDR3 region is CSVLGLGPKNSQYF. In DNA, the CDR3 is TGCAGTGTACTAGGTCTAGGTCCCAAAAACAGTCAGTACTTC.

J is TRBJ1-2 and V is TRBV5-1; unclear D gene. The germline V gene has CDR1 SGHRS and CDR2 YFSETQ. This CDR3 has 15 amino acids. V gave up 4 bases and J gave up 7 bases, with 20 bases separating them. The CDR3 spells CASSPTTGSEAGYTF. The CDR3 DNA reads TGCGCCAGCAGCCCTACCACGGGTTCAGAAGCTGGCTACACCTTC. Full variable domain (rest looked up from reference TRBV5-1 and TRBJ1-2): KAGVTQTPRYLIKTRGQQVTLSCSPISGHRSVSWYQQTPGQGLQFLFEYFSETQRNKGNFPGRFSGRQFSNSRSEMNVSTLELGDSALYLCASSPTTGSEAGYTFGSGTRLTVV.

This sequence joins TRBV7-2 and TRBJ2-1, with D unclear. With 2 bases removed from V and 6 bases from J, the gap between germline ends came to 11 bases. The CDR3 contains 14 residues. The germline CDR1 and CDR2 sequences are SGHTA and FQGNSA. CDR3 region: CASSLTWQGNEQFF. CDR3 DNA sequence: TGTGCCAGCAGCTTAACATGGCAAGGCAATGAGCAGTTCTTC.

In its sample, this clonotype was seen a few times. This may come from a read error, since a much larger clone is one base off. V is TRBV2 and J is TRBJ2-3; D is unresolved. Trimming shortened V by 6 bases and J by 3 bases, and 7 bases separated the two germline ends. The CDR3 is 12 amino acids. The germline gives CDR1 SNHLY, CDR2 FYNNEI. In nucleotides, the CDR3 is TGTGCCAGCAGCCAAAGGACAGATACGCAGTATTTT. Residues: CASSQRTDTQYF. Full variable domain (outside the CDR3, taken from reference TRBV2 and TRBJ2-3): EPEVTQTPSHQVTQMGQEVILRCVPISNHLYFYWYRQILGQKVEFLVSFYNNEISEKSEIFDDQFSVERPDGSNFTLKIRSTKLEDSAMYFCASSQRTDTQYFGPGTRLTVL.

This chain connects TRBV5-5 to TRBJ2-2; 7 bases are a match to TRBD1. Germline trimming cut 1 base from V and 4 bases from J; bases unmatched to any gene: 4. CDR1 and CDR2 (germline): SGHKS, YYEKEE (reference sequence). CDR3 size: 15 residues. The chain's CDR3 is CASSLQGDLTGELFF. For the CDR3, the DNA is TGTGCCAGCAGCTTGCAGGGGGACCTCACCGGGGAGCTGTTTTTT.

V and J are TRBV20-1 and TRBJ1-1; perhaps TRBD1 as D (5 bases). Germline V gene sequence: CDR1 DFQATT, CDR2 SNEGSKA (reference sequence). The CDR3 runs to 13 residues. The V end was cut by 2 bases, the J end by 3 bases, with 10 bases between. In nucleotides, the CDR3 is TGCAGTGCTAGAAAGACGGGGGACACTGAAGCTTTCTTT. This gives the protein CSARKTGDTEAFF.

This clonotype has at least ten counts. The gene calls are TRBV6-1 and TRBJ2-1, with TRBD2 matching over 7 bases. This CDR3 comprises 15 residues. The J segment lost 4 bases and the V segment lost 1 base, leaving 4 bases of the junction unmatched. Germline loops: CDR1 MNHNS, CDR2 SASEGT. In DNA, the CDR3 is TGTGCCAGCAGTGAAGATTCGCGGGAGTACAATGAGCAGTTCTTC. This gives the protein CASSEDSREYNEQFF.

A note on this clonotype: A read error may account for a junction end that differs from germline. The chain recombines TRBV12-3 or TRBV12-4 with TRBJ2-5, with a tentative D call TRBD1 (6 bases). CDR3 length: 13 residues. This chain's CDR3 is CASSLQGQGTQYF. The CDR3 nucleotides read TGTGCCAGCAGCCTCCAGGGGCAAGGGACCCAGTACTTC.

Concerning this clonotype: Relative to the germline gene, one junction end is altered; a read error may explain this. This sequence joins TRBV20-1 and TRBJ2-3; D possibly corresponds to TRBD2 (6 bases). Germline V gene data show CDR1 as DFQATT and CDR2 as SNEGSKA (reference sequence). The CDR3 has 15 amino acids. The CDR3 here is CSARDPGLSTATQYF. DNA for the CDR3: TGCAGTGCTAGAGATCCGGGACTCAGCACAGCTACGCAGTATTTT.

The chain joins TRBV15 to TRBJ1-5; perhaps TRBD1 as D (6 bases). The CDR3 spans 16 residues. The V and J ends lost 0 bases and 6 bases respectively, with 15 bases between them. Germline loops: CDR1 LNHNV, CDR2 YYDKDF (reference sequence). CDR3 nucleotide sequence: TGTGCCACCAGCAGAGACGGAGACAGGACCCCTCAGCCCCAGCATTTT. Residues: CATSRDGDRTPQPQHF.

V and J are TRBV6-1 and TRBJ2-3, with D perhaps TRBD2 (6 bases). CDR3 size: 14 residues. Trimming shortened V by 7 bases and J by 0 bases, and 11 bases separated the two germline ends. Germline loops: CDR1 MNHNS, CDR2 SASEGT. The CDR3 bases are TGTGCCAGCAAGGAGGGAACTAGCACAGATACGCAGTATTTT. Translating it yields CASKEGTSTDTQYF.

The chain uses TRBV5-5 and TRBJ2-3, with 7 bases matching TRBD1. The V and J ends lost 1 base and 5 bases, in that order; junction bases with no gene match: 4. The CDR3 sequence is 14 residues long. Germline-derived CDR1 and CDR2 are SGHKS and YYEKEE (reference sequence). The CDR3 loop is CASSLKAGGDTQYF. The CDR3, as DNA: TGTGCCAGCAGCTTGAAAGCAGGGGGAGATACGCAGTATTTT.

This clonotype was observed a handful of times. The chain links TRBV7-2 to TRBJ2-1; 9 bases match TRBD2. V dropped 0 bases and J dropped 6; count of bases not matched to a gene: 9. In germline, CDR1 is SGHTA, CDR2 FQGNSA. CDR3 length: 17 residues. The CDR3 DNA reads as TGTGCCAGCAGCTTAGCGCTGGGCGGGAGGGCCTCCAATGAGCAGTTCTTC. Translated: CASSLALGGRASNEQFF.

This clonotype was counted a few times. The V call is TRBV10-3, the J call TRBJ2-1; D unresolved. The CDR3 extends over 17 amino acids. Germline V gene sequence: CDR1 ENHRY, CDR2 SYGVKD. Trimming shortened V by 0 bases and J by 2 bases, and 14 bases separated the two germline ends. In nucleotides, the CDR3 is TGTGCCATCAGTGAGTCAGGCAGGATGAGAACCTACAATGAGCAGTTCTTC. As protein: CAISESGRMRTYNEQFF.

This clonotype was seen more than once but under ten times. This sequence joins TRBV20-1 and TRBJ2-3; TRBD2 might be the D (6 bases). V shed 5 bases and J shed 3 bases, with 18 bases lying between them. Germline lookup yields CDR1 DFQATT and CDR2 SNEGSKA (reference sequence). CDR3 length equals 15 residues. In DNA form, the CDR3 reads TGCAGTGCTGCCCTTATAGCGGCCCAAACAGATACGCAGTATTTT. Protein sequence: CSAALIAAQTDTQYF.

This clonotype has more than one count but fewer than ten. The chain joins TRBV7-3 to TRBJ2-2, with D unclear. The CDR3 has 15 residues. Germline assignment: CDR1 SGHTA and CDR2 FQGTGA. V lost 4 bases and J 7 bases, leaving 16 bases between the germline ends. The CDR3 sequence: CASSSTLTGRGELFF. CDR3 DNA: TGTGCCAGCAGCTCCACGTTGACCGGCCGCGGGGAGCTGTTTTTT.

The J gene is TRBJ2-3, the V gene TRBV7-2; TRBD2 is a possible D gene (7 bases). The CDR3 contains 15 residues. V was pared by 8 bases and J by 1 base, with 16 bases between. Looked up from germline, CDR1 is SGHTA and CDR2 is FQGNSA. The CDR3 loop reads CASPGGGGGTDTQYF. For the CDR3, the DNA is TGTGCCAGCCCCGGGGGAGGGGGTGGCACAGATACGCAGTATTTT.

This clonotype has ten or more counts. The CDR3 DNA reads as TGTGCCACCAGCATCGGACAGGGGGCCACTGAAGCTTTCTTT. Residues: CATSIGQGATEAFF. The chain couples TRBV15 to TRBJ1-1, with TRBD1 matching over 11 bases. V dropped 4 bases and J dropped 4; count of bases not matched to a gene: 2. The CDR3 spans 14 residues. The germline CDR1 and CDR2 sequences are LNHNV and YYDKDF (reference sequence).

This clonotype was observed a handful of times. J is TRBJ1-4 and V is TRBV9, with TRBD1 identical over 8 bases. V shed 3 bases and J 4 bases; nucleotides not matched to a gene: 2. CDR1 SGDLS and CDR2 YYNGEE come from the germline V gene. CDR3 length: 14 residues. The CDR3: CASSAGQDNEKLFF. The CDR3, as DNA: TGTGCCAGCAGCGCGGGACAGGATAATGAAAAACTGTTTTTT.